A single sample gave rise to the 18 T cell receptor beta chains below, sequenced in a study of T cells in tuberculosis. Generated by immunoSEQ multiplex PCR, the TCRdb table keeps only in-frame clones and is missing some. This sample has approximately 49,000 clones; over 90% occur once, and the top ten carry more than 1.3%. As to time point: new active TB diagnosis, blood taken before or within 7 days of starting treatment. The sequencing used PBMCs, collected at tuberculosis diagnosis. The receptors here all came from an adult with tuberculosis.

The chain's CDR3 is CASSLVARNNEQFF. The CDR3 DNA reads as TGTGCCAGCAGCTTAGTTGCGAGGAACAATGAGCAGTTCTTC. The chain is built from TRBV13 and TRBJ2-1; D unresolved. The CDR3 contains 14 residues. The germline CDR1 and CDR2 sequences are PRHDT and FYEKMQ (reference sequence). V shed 1 base and J shed 5 bases, with 9 bases lying between them.

The chain uses TRBV4-1 and TRBJ2-3; 11 bases fit TRBD2. V was clipped by 0 bases and J by 2 bases; unmatched bases: 7. Germline CDR1 and CDR2: MGHRA and YSYEKL. The CDR3 consists of 18 residues. The CDR3: CASSQESSGGISTDTQYF. CDR3 DNA sequence: TGCGCCAGCAGCCAAGAATCTAGCGGGGGGATATCCACAGATACGCAGTATTTT.

This clone was detected only once. The CDR3 coding sequence is TGTGCCATCAGACCTAGCGGGAGTACAGATACGCAGTATTTT. Its translation is CAIRPSGSTDTQYF. The V gene is TRBV10-3, the J gene TRBJ2-3; 10 nucleotides agree with TRBD2. Germline trimming cut 6 bases from V and 3 bases from J; bases unmatched to any gene: 3. Germline CDR1 ENHRY, CDR2 SYGVKD. The CDR3 sequence is 14 residues long.

The CDR3 region has the DNA TGTGCCAGCAGTTCTCGAGCCGGGACAGGGTCCTACGAGCAGTACTTC. Protein: CASSSRAGTGSYEQYF. The rearrangement uses TRBV11-2 and TRBJ2-7; 9 bases line up with TRBD1. The V and J ends lost 6 bases and 1 base, in that order; junction bases with no gene match: 10. This CDR3 comprises 16 residues. Germline CDR1 and CDR2: SGHAT and FQNNGV.

V usage is TRBV28 and J usage is TRBJ2-7, with TRBD2 matching 12 bases. The V gene end was trimmed by 2 bases and the J gene end by 0 bases; junction bases not matched to a gene: 2. This CDR3 has 16 amino acids. The germline V gene encodes CDR1 MDHEN and CDR2 SYDVKM. In DNA, the CDR3 is TGTGCCAGCAGTTTAACTAGCGGGAGGACCTCCTACGAGCAGTACTTC. It specifies CASSLTSGRTSYEQYF.

V is TRBV6-1 and J is TRBJ2-3, with 8 nucleotides matching TRBD2. This CDR3 has 14 residues. The V segment lost 6 bases and the J segment 0 bases; nucleotides outside the gene matches: 2. Germline CDR1 MNHNS, CDR2 SASEGT. The CDR3, as DNA: TGTGCCAGCAGACTAGCGGAGAGCACAGATACGCAGTATTTT. Amino acids: CASRLAESTDTQYF.

V is TRBV21-1 and J is TRBJ1-4; TRBD1, the D gene given by the table, was not confirmed from the DNA. TRBV21-1 is reported as a pseudogene. CDR3 length: 15 residues. The CDR3 region has the DNA TGTGCCAGCAGCAAGGGGGGACAGGGTTACGAAAAACTGTTTTTT. It yields the protein CASSKGGQGYEKLFF.

This clone has only one observation. This chain joins TRBV2 and TRBJ1-2; D is possibly TRBD1 (5 bases). V shed 7 bases and J shed 6 bases, with 15 bases lying between them. The CDR3 totals 13 residues. From germline, CDR1 is SNHLY and CDR2 FYNNEI. The CDR3 DNA is TGTGCCAGCATTGCTACGGGGGTGGATGGCTACACCTTC. Residues: CASIATGVDGYTF.

J is TRBJ1-1 and V is TRBV18; 9 nucleotides agree with TRBD1. The CDR3 has 15 amino acids. After removal of 1 base from V and 3 bases from J, the junction contained 3 bases not matched to a gene. Germline CDR1 KGHSH, CDR2 LQKENI. CDR3: CASSPRDRVDTEAFF. The CDR3 DNA is TGTGCCAGCTCACCACGGGACAGGGTGGACACTGAAGCTTTCTTT.

The chain joins TRBV5-6 to TRBJ2-1; D is ambiguous. The ends were cut back, 1 base at V and 1 base at J, with 9 bases in the middle. Per the germline V gene, CDR1 is SGHDT and CDR2 is YYEEEE. The CDR3 loop spans 15 amino acids. In nucleotides, the CDR3 is TGTGCCAGCAGCTTGCGACTCCCATCCTACAATGAGCAGTTCTTC. Translation: CASSLRLPSYNEQFF.

The chain employs TRBV6-1 and TRBJ1-1; D unresolved. There are 15 residues in the CDR3. CDR1 MNHNS and CDR2 SASEGT come from the germline V gene. The ends were cut back, 8 bases at V and 4 bases at J, with 20 bases in the middle. CDR3 nucleotides: TGTGCCAGCTGGCCCGAGGGTATATTAGGCACTGAAGCTTTCTTT. Translated: CASWPEGILGTEAFF.

V usage is TRBV27 and J usage is TRBJ1-5; D uncertain. Germline lookup yields CDR1 MNHEY and CDR2 SMNVEV (reference sequence). CDR3 length: 13 residues. The germline V and J ends were trimmed by 3 bases and 0 bases, with 3 bases remaining between them. As DNA, the CDR3 is TGTGCCAGCAGTTTCTTTAGCAATCAGCCCCAGCATTTT. Translated, it gives CASSFFSNQPQHF.

The chain couples TRBV18 to TRBJ2-7; D is possibly TRBD1 (5 bases). This CDR3 region has 15 residues. Germline lookup yields CDR1 KGHSH and CDR2 LQKENI. V was pared by 5 bases and J by 0 bases, with 14 bases between. The CDR3 region is CASSTTAQSSYEQYF. As DNA, the CDR3 is TGTGCCAGCTCAACGACAGCCCAAAGCTCCTACGAGCAGTACTTC.

The chain carries TRBV7-8 and TRBJ1-2; maybe TRBD1 (6 bases). The CDR3 covers 14 residues. Germline assignment: CDR1 SGHVS and CDR2 FQNEAQ. V was shortened by 2 bases and J by 8 bases, with 15 bases between the two germline ends. CDR3 nucleotides: TGTGCCAGCAGCTTATCTGAGTCAGGGGACGGCTACACCTTC. The encoded protein is CASSLSESGDGYTF. Filled out from reference TRBV7-8 and TRBJ1-2, the complete variable domain reads GAGVSQSPRYKVAKRGQDVALRCDPISGHVSLFWYQQALGQGPEFLTYFQNEAQLDKSGLPSDRFFAERPEGSVSTLKIQRTQQEDSAVYLCASSLSESGDGYTFGSGTRLTVV.

The chain has TRBV7-2 and TRBJ1-6; tentative D call: TRBD1 (6 bases). The CDR3 loop spans 18 amino acids. Germline lookup yields CDR1 SGHTA and CDR2 FQGNSA. The V and J ends lost 6 bases and 9 bases respectively, with 27 bases between them. CDR3: CASSYLPRQVVSSSPLHF. CDR3 coding DNA: TGTGCCAGCAGTTATCTTCCTCGACAGGTAGTATCTAGTTCACCCCTCCACTTT.

The chain has TRBV7-2 and TRBJ2-6; TRBD2 aligns across 7 bases. Per the germline V gene, CDR1 is SGHTA and CDR2 is FQGNSA. Unmatched junction bases numbered 12, after V lost 5 bases and J lost 2 bases. The CDR3 contains 18 residues. Here the CDR3 reads CASSPFRGRLAGANVLTF. CDR3 coding DNA: TGTGCCAGCAGCCCCTTTCGCGGGAGACTCGCTGGGGCCAACGTCCTGACTTTC.

The rearrangement links TRBV27 to TRBJ2-3; a possible D gene is TRBD2 (5 bases). Germline V gives CDR1 MNHEY, CDR2 SMNVEV (reference sequence). The CDR3 covers 14 residues. V was shortened by 5 bases and J by 2 bases, with 11 bases between the two germline ends. CDR3 amino acids: CASSLGLTTDTQYF. The CDR3 nucleotides read TGTGCCAGCAGTCTCGGACTTACCACAGATACGCAGTATTTT.

The CDR3 spells CASSLQGWAAQNSPLHF. Written as DNA, the CDR3 is TGCGCCAGCAGCCTCCAGGGGTGGGCAGCGCAGAATTCACCCCTCCACTTT. The chain links TRBV5-1 to TRBJ1-6, with D maybe TRBD1 (6 bases). CDR3 length: 17 residues. V dropped 4 bases and J dropped 7 bases, with 21 bases sitting between them. CDR1 and CDR2 from the germline V gene are SGHRS and YFSETQ.